This TCR beta chain stems from a study of radiotherapy plus CTLA-4 blockade in lung cancer. Study summary: 18% of patients responded objectively, and roughly 31% achieved disease control.

Overall study results and limits: Clones of tumor-derived TCRs expanded in blood after radiotherapy plus ipilimumab. Response was reportedly best predicted by early blood T cell clone dynamics, with interferon-beta.

Comments on this clone: Its antigen is unidentified.

Repertoires were generated with immunoSEQ multiplex PCR, while TCRdb's copy carries only in-frame clones and drops some. The sample has over 70,000 clones, more than 75% seen once. With ipilimumab providing CTLA-4 blockade, focal radiation was administered to patients who had chemo-refractory metastatic non-small-cell lung cancer. The clonotype was recovered from a human donor with non-small cell lung cancer who had a partial response to radiotherapy plus ipilimumab. Sequencing was performed on peripheral blood, taken from a patient treated with radiotherapy plus ipilimumab.

The CDR3 reads CASSPKQLTDTQYF. The CDR3 region has the DNA TGTGCCAGCAGCCCGAAACAGCTCACAGATACGCAGTATTTT. This chain uses TRBV11-2 with TRBJ2-3; unclear D gene. V was cut by 5 bases and J by 2 bases, with 11 bases left in between. There are 14 residues in the CDR3. CDR1 and CDR2 from the germline V gene are SGHAT and FQNNGV. The whole variable domain, remainder taken from reference TRBV11-2 and TRBJ2-3, is EAGVAQSPRYKIIEKRQSVAFWCNPISGHATLYWYQQILGQGPKLLIQFQNNGVVDDSQLPKDRFSAERLKGVDSTLKIQPAKLEDSAVYLCASSPKQLTDTQYFGPGTRLTVL.